The entry that follows covers one TCR beta chain sequence. Its antigen is not identified. Trimming shortened V by 0 bases and J by 6 bases, and 12 bases separated the two germline ends. Germline lookup yields CDR1 LNHDA and CDR2 SQIVND (reference sequence). CDR3 size: 14 residues. The record originates from a study of response to subunit inactivated influenza vaccine. Points from the study as a whole: Few new T cells, the authors suggested, are recruited by each seasonal influenza vaccination.

Using its own MiXCR run on the RT-PCR reads, TCRdb lists one record per CDR3 protein. The repertoire holds approximately 300,000 distinct CDR3 sequences, about 20% seen once, with about a tenth in the top ten. This TCR was recovered from a man aged 50-75 years who received an inactivated influenza vaccine. The chain combines TRBV19 with TRBJ2-7; TRBD1 or TRBD2 may be the D gene (5 bases each). The sequenced sample was PBMCs from blood, obtained less than 22 months after vaccination. The CDR3 sequence: CASSIDGTVSEQYF. CDR3 DNA: TGTGCCAGTAGTATAGACGGGACGGTCTCCGAGCAGTACTTC.